This T cell receptor beta chain stems from a study of neurological immune-mediated disorders. The sorted libraries were made from approximately 1 million CD4+ or CD8+ T cells. TCRdb re-derived calls from the 5' RACE reads in MiXCR, one entry per CDR3 protein. The sample shows roughly 39,000 distinct CDR3 sequences, just under 7.5% of them seen only once. This clonotype was observed many times. CDR3 length equals 13 residues. Trimming cost V 5 bases and J 9 bases, with 14 bases left between them. Germline-derived CDR1 and CDR2 are SGHTA and FQGNSA. Sequences were obtained from CD4+ T cells from blood. This sequence joins TRBV7-2 and TRBJ2-1; a possible D gene is TRBD2 (5 bases). This clonotype originated in a man aged 50 or older in good health. CDR3 loop: CASSPGRAFEQFF. For the CDR3, the DNA is TGTGCCAGCAGCCCGGGGAGAGCATTTGAGCAGTTCTTC. Full variable domain (missing parts from reference TRBV7-2 and TRBJ2-1): GAGVSQSPSNKVTEKGKDVELRCDPISGHTALYWYRQSLGQGLEFLIYFQGNSAPDKSGLPSDRFSAERTGGSVSTLTIQRTQQEDSAVYLCASSPGRAFEQFFGPGTRLTVL.